These T cell receptor beta chains were read from a single sample in a study of T-cell memory formation after mild COVID-19. TCRdb passed the 5' RACE reads through MiXCR, listing each CDR3 protein once. The repertoire has roughly 400,000 distinct CDR3 sequences, 15% to 20% of them found once; the top ten carry about 22%. The sequenced sample consisted of PBMCs or a T cell subset sorted from them (not recorded which). The receptors were gathered from a man between 18 and 35 years old who had mild COVID-19 (a few samples of this study predate the infection). Cell type and time point are not known. CDR3s include the opening cysteine and the closing phenylalanine or tryptophan. D genes are given only for firm matches. Clone size is stated in some rows and not others, as once, few, many or a class when expanded.

>many|TRBV18|.|16|TRBJ1-5
TGTGCCAGCTCACCAGGCCAAGAGTTTGGGAATCAGCCCCAGCATTTT
CASSPGQEFGNQPQHF
>.|TRBV5-1|.|13|TRBJ1-2
TGCGCCAGCAGCTTGGTAGGGGAATACGGCTACACCTTC
CASSLVGEYGYTF
>.|TRBV6-4|TRBD2|14|TRBJ2-3
TGTGCCAGCAGTGTATCGGGGGGGATAGATACGCAGTATTTT
CASSVSGGIDTQYF
>.|TRBV5-6|TRBD1|14|TRBJ1-6
TGTGCCAGCAGCAACCCAGGGGGCTATTCACCCCTCCACTTT
CASSNPGGYSPLHF
>.|TRBV7-9|TRBD2|17|TRBJ2-7
TGTGCCAGCAGCTTGCGGGCTAGCGGGGGAAGCTCCTACGAGCAGTACTTC
CASSLRASGGSSYEQYF
>many|TRBV12-3/TRBV12-4|.|16|TRBJ2-3
TGTGCCAGCAGTTTGGATTTACAGGGTAGCACAGATACGCAGTATTTT
CASSLDLQGSTDTQYF
>few|TRBV12-3/TRBV12-4|.|13|TRBJ1-2
TGTGCCAGCAGTTTCGGGGAAACCTATGGCTACACCTTC
CASSFGETYGYTF
>.|TRBV4-2|TRBD1|17|TRBJ1-6
TGTGCCAGCAGCCAAGACAGGCCGGGACAGAGAAATTCACCCCTCCACTTT
CASSQDRPGQRNSPLHF
>few|TRBV7-2|TRBD1|15|TRBJ2-1
TGTGCCAGCAGCTACCGGGACAGGTCCTACAATGAGCAGTTCTTC
CASSYRDRSYNEQFF
>many|TRBV6-5|TRBD2|15|TRBJ2-3
TGTGCCAGCAGTTCAGGCGGGGGGGCCACAGATACGCAGTATTTT
CASSSGGGATDTQYF
>many|TRBV20-1|.|15|TRBJ1-6
TGCAGTGCTAGAGATGGCGGACAAATTAATTCACCCCTCCACTTT
CSARDGGQINSPLHF
>.|TRBV27|.|14|TRBJ1-1
TGTGCCAGCAGTTGGCGGGGGTGGGACACTGAAGCTTTCTTT
CASSWRGWDTEAFF
>.|TRBV6-2/TRBV6-3|.|13|TRBJ1-5
TGTGCCAGCAGAGACAGGACCATCAGCCCCCAGCATTTT
CASRDRTISPQHF
>.|TRBV29-1|.|13|TRBJ2-1
TGCAGCGCTGCCGGGACGGGTTACAATGAGCAGTTCTTC
CSAAGTGYNEQFF
>.|TRBV5-1|TRBD2|15|TRBJ2-7
TGCGCCAGCAGCTTGGTTCCTAGCGGGGTCTACGAGCAGTACTTC
CASSLVPSGVYEQYF
>.|TRBV27|.|17|TRBJ1-1
TGTGCCAGCAGTTTGGTTCGACTCGATACTTGGGGGGCTGAAGCTTTCTTT
CASSLVRLDTWGAEAFF
>.|TRBV11-2|TRBD2|17|TRBJ2-3
TGTGCCAGCAGCCCCCTCCGACTAGCGGGGACCACAGATACGCAGTATTTT
CASSPLRLAGTTDTQYF